These 12 T cell receptor beta chains were sequenced from one sample in a study of OX40 agonist ivuxolimab in advanced cancers. Method: immunoSEQ multiplex PCR; TCRdb's copy keeps in-frame clones and lacks some. This sample has about 100,000 clones, with approximately 91% found just once. The material sequenced was CD4+ or CD8+ T cells sorted from blood, taken in a trial of the OX40 agonist ivuxolimab. The receptor source for this set is an adult with an advanced solid tumor such as melanoma, head and neck, liver or kidney cancer.

The genes are TRBV6-1 and TRBJ1-1; D remains ambiguous. V lost 6 bases and J lost 0, with 8 bases in between. Germline lookup yields CDR1 MNHNS and CDR2 SASEGT. CDR3 size: 13 residues. The chain's CDR3 is CASSPILNTEAFF. The CDR3 DNA reads as TGTGCCAGCAGCCCTATCCTGAACACTGAAGCTTTCTTT.

The rearrangement joins TRBV6-1 to TRBJ1-3; D gene unclear. Per germline, CDR1 MNHNS and CDR2 SASEGT. This CDR3 region has 14 residues. V lost 1 base and J 4 bases, leaving 8 bases between the germline ends. The DNA for the CDR3 is TGTGCCAGCAGTGAAGGGTTTCACGGAAACACCATATATTTT. Amino acid sequence: CASSEGFHGNTIYF.

This clone was detected once. The chain carries TRBV11-2 and TRBJ2-1; 10 positions match TRBD1. The junction had 12 bases not matched to a gene; V was cut back by 4 bases and J by 6 bases. The CDR3 runs to 17 residues. The germline CDR1 and CDR2 sequences are SGHAT and FQNNGV. The CDR3 loop reads CASSSGPGTGAINEQFF. CDR3 in DNA: TGTGCCAGCAGCTCGGGTCCGGGGACAGGGGCGATCAATGAGCAGTTCTTC. The whole variable domain, remainder taken from reference TRBV11-2 and TRBJ2-1, is EAGVAQSPRYKIIEKRQSVAFWCNPISGHATLYWYQQILGQGPKLLIQFQNNGVVDDSQLPKDRFSAERLKGVDSTLKIQPAKLEDSAVYLCASSSGPGTGAINEQFFGPGTRLTVL.

The chain has TRBV9 and TRBJ2-7; D remains ambiguous. V was pared by 7 bases and J by 6 bases, with 17 bases between. The CDR3 covers 13 residues. Looked up from germline, CDR1 is SGDLS and CDR2 is YYNGEE. The CDR3 bases are TGTGCCAGCGGAAATGACCAAGTCAGCGAGCAGTACTTC. Protein: CASGNDQVSEQYF. The entire variable domain, with the rest obtained from reference TRBV9 and TRBJ2-7, is as follows: DSGVTQTPKHLITATGQRVTLRCSPRSGDLSVYWYQQSLDQGLQFLIQYYNGEERAKGNILERFSAQQFPDLHSELNLSSLELGDSALYFCASGNDQVSEQYFGPGTRLTVT.

This chain joins TRBV19 and TRBJ1-2, with D maybe TRBD1 (5 bases). With 5 bases removed from V and 4 bases from J, the gap between germline ends came to 14 bases. The CDR3 sequence is 14 residues long. Germline CDR1 LNHDA, CDR2 SQIVND (reference sequence). CDR3 coding DNA: TGTGCCAGTAGTCGGGACCGCAATCTCTATGGCTACACCTTC. This gives the protein CASSRDRNLYGYTF.

The chain uses TRBV5-1 and TRBJ1-1; D is ambiguous. Trimming left V 1 base short and J 0 bases short, with 13 bases between. There are 16 residues in the CDR3. Germline CDR1 reads SGHRS; CDR2 reads YFSETQ. The CDR3, as DNA: TGCGCCAGCAGCTTGAATTCTATGGAGGTGAACACTGAAGCTTTCTTT. Amino acids: CASSLNSMEVNTEAFF.

The DNA for the CDR3 is TGCGCCAGCAGTCAAGCTAGCGGCACCGGGGAGCTGTTTTTT. Protein sequence: CASSQASGTGELFF. The rearrangement links TRBV5-1 to TRBJ2-2; 7 bases are a match to TRBD2. The CDR3 spans 14 residues. Germline assignment: CDR1 SGHRS and CDR2 YFSETQ. J gave up 4 bases and V 5 bases, and 5 bases lay outside the gene matches.

The chain uses TRBV2 and TRBJ2-7; 10 positions agree with TRBD1. V lost 6 bases to trimming and J lost 5 bases; unmatched junction nucleotides: 7. The germline V gene has CDR1 SNHLY and CDR2 FYNNEI. This CDR3 has 14 residues. CDR3 in DNA: TGTGCCAGCAGGGATTTGGGACAGGGGCACGAGCAGTACTTC. This translates into CASRDLGQGHEQYF.

The CDR3 protein is CASSQRQGQINQPQHF. The CDR3 DNA follows: TGTGCCAGCTCACAAAGACAGGGGCAGATAAATCAGCCCCAGCATTTT. The chain combines TRBV18 with TRBJ1-5; 8 bases are a match to TRBD1. This CDR3 is 16 amino acids long. V lost 4 bases, J lost 4 bases, and 9 bases stayed unmatched. Germline CDR1 and CDR2: KGHSH and LQKENI.

The chain is built from TRBV27 and TRBJ1-2, with D possibly TRBD1 on 6 matching bases. The V gene lost 4 bases and the J gene lost 7 bases, with 16 bases spanning the gap. The germline CDR1 and CDR2 sequences are MNHEY and SMNVEV (reference sequence). This CDR3 comprises 14 residues. The CDR3 DNA follows: TGTGCCAGCAGTTCCTCTGGGGGCTCTCGTGGCTACACCTTC. This encodes CASSSSGGSRGYTF.

The chain carries TRBV29-1 and TRBJ1-2; maybe TRBD1 (6 bases). This CDR3 is 14 amino acids long. Germline V CDR1 and CDR2: SQVTM, ANQGSEA. V shed 4 bases and J shed 2 bases, with 14 bases lying between them. CDR3 sequence: CSVGGADRNYGYTF. CDR3 DNA sequence: TGCAGCGTTGGGGGGGCAGACCGCAACTATGGCTACACCTTC. The full variable domain, rest sourced from reference TRBV29-1 and TRBJ1-2, is SAVISQKPSRDICQRGTSLTIQCQVDSQVTMMFWYRQQPGQSLTLIATANQGSEATYESGFVIDKFPISRPNLTFSTLTVSNMSPEDSSIYLCSVGGADRNYGYTFGSGTRLTVV.

The genes are TRBV2 and TRBJ2-1; D call uncertain. The germline V gene has CDR1 SNHLY and CDR2 FYNNEI. V was cut by 6 bases and J by 4 bases, with 4 bases left in between. This CDR3 is 11 amino acids long. The CDR3 loop is CASREYNEQFF. CDR3 nucleotide sequence: TGTGCCAGCAGGGAATACAATGAGCAGTTCTTC.